This TCR beta chain emerged from a study of PD-L1 blockade in urothelial cancer. Study information: Males with bladder-origin urothelial cancer constituted twenty-five of 29 patients. Samples came from 3 weeks, at the second dose, and 6 weeks into treatment.

The CDR3 is made up of 16 amino acids. Trimming took 5 bases from V and 1 from J; bases not matched to a gene: 7. Germline CDR1 is SGHTA and CDR2 is FQGNSA. Time point of the sample: peripheral blood 6 weeks after treatment start. Generated by immunoSEQ multiplex PCR, the TCRdb table keeps only in-frame clones and is missing some. The sample yields around 62,000 clones, around nine tenths seen once. The chain links TRBV7-2 to TRBJ1-4; 7 bases line up with TRBD1. The material sequenced was PBMCs, taken around atezolizumab (anti-PD-L1) treatment. The TCR was taken from a man in his 60s with urothelial cancer. The CDR3 loop is CASSPRQGLTNEKLFF. CDR3 in DNA: TGTGCCAGCAGCCCCAGACAGGGTCTAACTAATGAAAAACTGTTTTTT. Combining the CDR3 with reference TRBV7-2 and TRBJ1-4 gives the whole variable domain GAGVSQSPSNKVTEKGKDVELRCDPISGHTALYWYRQSLGQGLEFLIYFQGNSAPDKSGLPSDRFSAERTGGSVSTLTIQRTQQEDSAVYLCASSPRQGLTNEKLFFGSGTQLSVL.